The clone carrying this T cell receptor beta chain showed up just a few times. The data stem from a study of T cell repertoires in cytomegalovirus infection. For the study at large: Based on public TCR beta signatures, there were indications of CMV infection and of a matching HLA type.

TCRdb redid the calling of the reads with MiXCR, one entry per CDR3 protein. Among about 740,000 distinct CDR3 sequences listed, 35% to 40% were seen once. CDR3 size: 14 residues. The V segment lost 4 bases and the J segment 7 bases; nucleotides outside the gene matches: 7. Germline V gives CDR1 MDHEN, CDR2 SYDVKM. The material sequenced was PBMCs. The V gene is TRBV28, the J gene TRBJ2-7; TRBD1 agrees at 10 bases. The sequence was collected from a human donor in good health (CMV status not recorded). Some clones in this sample may be carry-over from other donors' samples. The CDR3 spells CASSSRDRGSEQYF. In DNA, the CDR3 is TGTGCCAGCAGTTCCCGGGACAGGGGCTCTGAGCAGTACTTC.